This is a list of T cell receptor beta chains from one sample in a study of human T cells and chemical hapten exposure. MiXCR, run by TCRdb on the RACE reads, gives a single entry per CDR3 protein. The sample consists of roughly 380,000 distinct CDR3 sequences, about 6% of them appearing once. Specimen: whole blood, collected in connection with sensitization to the hapten diphenylcyclopropenone (DPC). These receptors originate from a woman younger than 30 with alopecia areata. Some clones in this sample may be carry-over from other donors' samples. Both conserved end residues are part of each CDR3. Each record gives: D gene, J gene, V gene, clone size, CDR3 protein, CDR3 DNA. D genes are given only for firm matches. The size of a clone is reported for some rows only, either as once, few or many, or as a class for expanded clones.

d_call: NA; j_call: TRBJ1-6; v_call: TRBV6-1; clone_size: many; cdr3_aa: CASSGVSLGNSPLHF; cdr3_nt: TGTGCCAGCAGTGGGGTCAGCTTAGGCAATTCACCCCTCCACTTT
d_call: TRBD1; j_call: TRBJ1-5; v_call: TRBV20-1; clone_size: many; cdr3_aa: CSARETGNNQPQHF; cdr3_nt: TGCAGTGCTAGAGAGACAGGGAATAATCAGCCCCAGCATTTT
d_call: NA; j_call: TRBJ1-5; v_call: TRBV7-2; clone_size: many; cdr3_aa: CASSLGAGASQPQHF; cdr3_nt: TGTGCCAGCAGCTTAGGGGCAGGGGCGTCACAGCCCCAGCATTTT
d_call: TRBD1; j_call: TRBJ1-2; v_call: TRBV7-2; clone_size: few; cdr3_aa: CASSLAMTGAGYGYTF; cdr3_nt: TGTGCCAGCAGCTTAGCGATGACAGGGGCTGGGTATGGCTACACCTTC
d_call: TRBD2; j_call: TRBJ2-5; v_call: TRBV4-2; clone_size: few; cdr3_aa: CASSQDGSGGSETQYF; cdr3_nt: TGTGCCAGCAGCCAAGATGGGAGCGGGGGGTCGGAGACCCAGTACTTC
d_call: TRBD1; j_call: TRBJ2-1; v_call: TRBV9; clone_size: few; cdr3_aa: CASSSTHRGQGDEQFF; cdr3_nt: TGTGCCAGCAGCTCAACCCATAGAGGACAGGGGGATGAGCAGTTCTTC
d_call: NA; j_call: TRBJ2-5; v_call: TRBV7-9; clone_size: many; cdr3_aa: CASSLDFRETQYF; cdr3_nt: TGTGCCAGCAGCTTAGATTTCAGGGAGACCCAGTACTTC
d_call: TRBD2; j_call: TRBJ2-1; v_call: TRBV6-5; clone_size: NA; cdr3_aa: CASSYSIAGGLYNEQFF; cdr3_nt: TGTGCCAGCAGTTATTCGATAGCGGGGGGGCTTTACAATGAGCAGTTCTTC
d_call: NA; j_call: TRBJ1-6; v_call: TRBV12-3/TRBV12-4; clone_size: few; cdr3_aa: CASSLSSLYNSPLHF; cdr3_nt: TGTGCCAGCAGTTTAAGCAGCCTTTATAATTCACCCCTCCACTTT
d_call: NA; j_call: TRBJ2-7; v_call: TRBV28; clone_size: large; cdr3_aa: CASSLLGDEQYF; cdr3_nt: TGTGCCAGCAGTTTACTTGGGGACGAGCAGTACTTC
d_call: TRBD2; j_call: TRBJ2-5; v_call: TRBV7-2; clone_size: many; cdr3_aa: CASSSTSGGAGQYF; cdr3_nt: TGTGCCAGCAGCTCGACTAGCGGGGGGGCGGGCCAGTACTTC
d_call: NA; j_call: TRBJ2-7; v_call: TRBV2; clone_size: NA; cdr3_aa: CASSESGTYEQYF; cdr3_nt: TGTGCCAGCAGTGAATCGGGAACCTACGAGCAGTACTTC
d_call: NA; j_call: TRBJ2-7; v_call: TRBV6-2/TRBV6-3; clone_size: few; cdr3_aa: CASSDGGYEQYF; cdr3_nt: TGTGCCAGCAGCGACGGTGGGTACGAGCAGTACTTC
d_call: NA; j_call: TRBJ1-5; v_call: TRBV13; clone_size: many; cdr3_aa: CASSLITELHTYGVQPQHF; cdr3_nt: TGTGCCAGCAGCTTAATCACGGAGCTACACACCTACGGAGTTCAGCCCCAGCATTTT
d_call: TRBD1; j_call: TRBJ2-1; v_call: TRBV12-3/TRBV12-4; clone_size: many; cdr3_aa: CASSLGQGARNEQFF; cdr3_nt: TGTGCCAGCAGTTTGGGCCAGGGGGCGAGGAATGAGCAGTTCTTC
d_call: TRBD2; j_call: TRBJ2-5; v_call: TRBV9; clone_size: few; cdr3_aa: CASSVGAGAEETQYF; cdr3_nt: TGTGCCAGCAGCGTAGGAGCGGGGGCCGAAGAGACCCAGTACTTC
d_call: TRBD2; j_call: TRBJ2-3; v_call: TRBV5-1; clone_size: few; cdr3_aa: CASSSLPSSGGVTDTQYF; cdr3_nt: TGCGCCAGCAGCTCTCTGCCTTCTAGCGGGGGGGTTACAGATACGCAGTATTTT
d_call: NA; j_call: TRBJ1-1; v_call: TRBV14; clone_size: few; cdr3_aa: CASSQEVLIGEAFF; cdr3_nt: TGTGCCAGCAGCCAAGAGGTTCTGATTGGTGAAGCTTTCTTT
d_call: TRBD1; j_call: TRBJ2-3; v_call: TRBV5-1; clone_size: NA; cdr3_aa: CASSLEGGDPDTQYF; cdr3_nt: TGCGCCAGCAGCTTGGAAGGGGGCGATCCAGATACGCAGTATTTT
d_call: NA; j_call: TRBJ1-3; v_call: TRBV14; clone_size: few; cdr3_aa: CASSPSGSSGNTIYF; cdr3_nt: TGTGCCAGCAGCCCGTCGGGAAGCTCTGGAAACACCATATATTTT
d_call: NA; j_call: TRBJ1-1; v_call: TRBV5-5; clone_size: many; cdr3_aa: CASSYTQGTDTEAFF; cdr3_nt: TGTGCCAGCAGCTATACACAGGGTACGGACACTGAAGCTTTCTTT
d_call: NA; j_call: TRBJ1-6; v_call: TRBV2; clone_size: few; cdr3_aa: CASAVLQSSPLHF; cdr3_nt: TGTGCCAGCGCAGTTTTGCAAAGTTCACCCCTCCACTTT
d_call: NA; j_call: TRBJ2-3; v_call: TRBV20-1; clone_size: few; cdr3_aa: CSARVRRTDTQYF; cdr3_nt: TGCAGTGCTAGAGTACGCCGCACAGATACGCAGTATTTT
d_call: NA; j_call: TRBJ1-5; v_call: TRBV6-2/TRBV6-3; clone_size: NA; cdr3_aa: CASKNQPQHF; cdr3_nt: TGTGCCAGCAAAAATCAGCCCCAGCATTTT
d_call: NA; j_call: TRBJ1-4; v_call: TRBV12-3/TRBV12-4; clone_size: many; cdr3_aa: CASSWLGNEKLFF; cdr3_nt: TGTGCCAGCAGTTGGTTGGGGAATGAAAAACTGTTTTTT
d_call: TRBD1; j_call: TRBJ2-1; v_call: TRBV27; clone_size: NA; cdr3_aa: CASRWTGDEQFF; cdr3_nt: TGTGCCAGCCGTTGGACAGGGGACGAGCAGTTCTTC
d_call: NA; j_call: TRBJ1-2; v_call: TRBV6-6; clone_size: many; cdr3_aa: CASSLLDRSDGYTF; cdr3_nt: TGTGCCAGCAGCCTACTAGACAGGTCGGATGGCTACACCTTC
d_call: TRBD1; j_call: TRBJ2-2; v_call: TRBV5-5; clone_size: many; cdr3_aa: CASSPTPGQGTGELFF; cdr3_nt: TGTGCCAGCAGCCCAACTCCGGGACAGGGCACCGGGGAGCTGTTTTTT
d_call: NA; j_call: TRBJ1-3; v_call: TRBV12-3/TRBV12-4; clone_size: many; cdr3_aa: CASTDLGEAGNTIYF; cdr3_nt: TGTGCCAGCACCGACTTAGGGGAGGCTGGAAACACCATATATTTT
d_call: NA; j_call: TRBJ2-3; v_call: TRBV9; clone_size: few; cdr3_aa: CASSVRDGVKETQYF; cdr3_nt: TGTGCCAGCAGCGTACGGGACGGGGTTAAGGAGACGCAGTATTTT
d_call: NA; j_call: TRBJ1-4; v_call: TRBV12-3/TRBV12-4; clone_size: few; cdr3_aa: CASSLRGDNNEKLFF; cdr3_nt: TGTGCCAGCAGTTTACGAGGGGACAACAATGAAAAACTGTTTTTT
d_call: TRBD1; j_call: TRBJ1-1; v_call: TRBV7-9; clone_size: many; cdr3_aa: CASSLTGTSEAFF; cdr3_nt: TGTGCCAGCAGCTTGACAGGGACCTCCGAAGCTTTCTTT
d_call: TRBD1; j_call: TRBJ1-4; v_call: TRBV7-9; clone_size: many; cdr3_aa: CASSASPYRGRLFF; cdr3_nt: TGTGCCAGCAGCGCATCTCCATACAGGGGGAGGCTGTTTTTT
d_call: TRBD2; j_call: TRBJ2-5; v_call: TRBV12-3/TRBV12-4; clone_size: NA; cdr3_aa: CASSFGGVTQETQYF; cdr3_nt: TGTGCCAGCAGTTTCGGGGGGGTAACGCAAGAGACCCAGTACTTC
d_call: TRBD2; j_call: TRBJ2-1; v_call: TRBV29-1; clone_size: NA; cdr3_aa: CSVPGGVYNEQFF; cdr3_nt: TGCAGCGTCCCGGGGGGGGTATACAATGAGCAGTTCTTC
d_call: NA; j_call: TRBJ1-2; v_call: TRBV4-2; clone_size: many; cdr3_aa: CASSLDTYGYTF; cdr3_nt: TGTGCCAGCAGCCTCGACACCTATGGCTACACCTTC
d_call: NA; j_call: TRBJ1-3; v_call: TRBV20-1; clone_size: many; cdr3_aa: CSAIHPGSGNTIYF; cdr3_nt: TGCAGTGCGATCCACCCGGGTTCTGGAAACACCATATATTTT
d_call: NA; j_call: TRBJ2-2; v_call: TRBV9; clone_size: NA; cdr3_aa: CASSVAPDSIGGYTGELFF; cdr3_nt: TGTGCCAGCAGCGTAGCCCCCGACTCGATCGGAGGGTACACCGGGGAGCTGTTTTTT
d_call: NA; j_call: TRBJ2-2; v_call: TRBV28; clone_size: many; cdr3_aa: CASSSPAKDNTGELFF; cdr3_nt: TGTGCCAGCAGTTCCCCAGCAAAGGACAACACCGGGGAGCTGTTTTTT
d_call: TRBD1; j_call: TRBJ2-7; v_call: TRBV6-1; clone_size: few; cdr3_aa: CASIRDRAYEQYF; cdr3_nt: TGTGCCAGTATCCGGGACAGGGCTTACGAGCAGTACTTC
d_call: NA; j_call: TRBJ1-1; v_call: TRBV5-1; clone_size: NA; cdr3_aa: CASSVAMNTEAFF; cdr3_nt: TGCGCCAGCAGCGTGGCGATGAACACTGAAGCTTTCTTT
d_call: TRBD1; j_call: TRBJ1-4; v_call: TRBV12-3/TRBV12-4; clone_size: many; cdr3_aa: CASSSSGQGTEKLFF; cdr3_nt: TGTGCCAGCAGTTCCTCGGGACAGGGTACTGAAAAACTGTTTTTT
d_call: NA; j_call: TRBJ1-5; v_call: TRBV20-1; clone_size: NA; cdr3_aa: CSASVQDTGNQPQHF; cdr3_nt: TGCAGTGCTAGTGTCCAGGACACCGGCAATCAGCCCCAGCATTTT
d_call: TRBD1; j_call: TRBJ1-1; v_call: TRBV4-3; clone_size: few; cdr3_aa: CASRTRGTGTNTEAFF; cdr3_nt: TGCGCCAGCAGAACAAGGGGGACAGGGACGAACACTGAAGCTTTCTTT
d_call: TRBD2; j_call: TRBJ2-2; v_call: TRBV19; clone_size: few; cdr3_aa: CASSMERGSNTGELFF; cdr3_nt: TGTGCCAGTAGTATGGAGCGGGGGTCGAACACCGGGGAGCTGTTTTTT
d_call: TRBD1; j_call: TRBJ1-6; v_call: TRBV7-2; clone_size: NA; cdr3_aa: CASSTRPRTGNNSPLHF; cdr3_nt: TGTGCCAGCAGCACTAGGCCCCGGACAGGGAATAATTCACCCCTCCACTTT
d_call: NA; j_call: TRBJ2-1; v_call: TRBV3-1; clone_size: few; cdr3_aa: CASSPGLAREQFF; cdr3_nt: TGTGCCAGCAGTCCAGGCCTCGCGAGGGAGCAGTTCTTC
d_call: NA; j_call: TRBJ2-1; v_call: TRBV4-3; clone_size: NA; cdr3_aa: CASSQGQGDYNEQFF; cdr3_nt: TGCGCCAGCAGCCAAGGCCAGGGCGATTACAATGAGCAGTTCTTC
d_call: NA; j_call: TRBJ1-3; v_call: TRBV7-8; clone_size: many; cdr3_aa: CASSQRGTGNTIYF; cdr3_nt: TGTGCCAGCAGCCAGAGGGGGACTGGAAACACCATATATTTT
d_call: NA; j_call: TRBJ1-4; v_call: TRBV15; clone_size: NA; cdr3_aa: CAASRQTDPTNEKLFF; cdr3_nt: TGTGCCGCCAGCAGACAGACGGATCCAACTAATGAAAAACTGTTTTTT
d_call: NA; j_call: TRBJ1-5; v_call: TRBV5-6; clone_size: NA; cdr3_aa: CASSLERGNQPQHF; cdr3_nt: TGTGCCAGCAGCTTGGAGCGGGGAAATCAGCCCCAGCATTTT
d_call: NA; j_call: TRBJ2-3; v_call: TRBV10-3; clone_size: few; cdr3_aa: CAIRTGTDTQYF; cdr3_nt: TGTGCCATCAGGACAGGAACAGATACGCAGTATTTT
d_call: TRBD1; j_call: TRBJ2-3; v_call: TRBV3-1; clone_size: few; cdr3_aa: CASSQEHRGTDTQYF; cdr3_nt: TGTGCCAGCAGCCAAGAACACAGGGGGACAGATACGCAGTATTTT